This TCR beta chain emerged from a study of OX40 agonist ivuxolimab in advanced cancers. Study-wide background: Intravenous ivuxolimab at 0.01 to 10 mg/kg was given to patients every 2 weeks.

The CDR3 runs to 19 residues. Germline trimming cut 1 base from V and 10 bases from J; bases unmatched to any gene: 19. Germline loops: CDR1 LGHNA, CDR2 YSLEER. Assay: immunoSEQ multiplex PCR; the TCRdb copy retains only in-frame clones and omits some. The data show around 65,000 clones, with 70% to 90% seen just once and 0.35% held by the top ten. This clone came up once. Patients were excluded for autoimmune disease history or systemic immunosuppression. This receptor was obtained from an adult with an advanced solid tumor such as melanoma, head and neck, liver or kidney cancer. The specimen comprised CD4+ or CD8+ T cells sorted from blood, sampled in a trial of the OX40 agonist ivuxolimab. The J gene is TRBJ2-1, the V gene TRBV4-3; TRBD2 matches 10 bases. Written as DNA, the CDR3 is TGCGCCAGCAGCCAAGGTGGTCGGTGGGTAGCGGGGGGCAAAGGGGAGCAGTTCTTC. Encoded protein: CASSQGGRWVAGGKGEQFF.